The 21 T cell receptor beta chains listed next were all sequenced from one sample in a study of cytomegalovirus exposure and HLA in healthy donors. The protocol was immunoSEQ multiplex PCR, while the TCRdb copy is restricted to in-frame clones and leaves out a portion. The sample includes around 150,000 clones, approximately 84% seen only once; the top ten take just under 30%. Sequencing input: PBMCs. Receptors originate from a man aged 30 to 45 in good health and CMV-seropositive.

The chain employs TRBV7-3 and TRBJ1-2, with D possibly TRBD1 on 6 matching bases. The length of the CDR3 is 14 residues. The ends were cut back, 5 bases at V and 0 bases at J, with 10 bases in the middle. Germline CDR1 and CDR2: SGHTA and FQGTGA. The CDR3: CASSQGPSNYGYTF. CDR3 sequence (DNA): TGTGCCAGCAGCCAGGGGCCCTCTAACTATGGCTACACCTTC.

The chain couples TRBV18 to TRBJ2-7; 7 bases match TRBD1. Germline trimming cut 2 bases from V and 2 bases from J; bases unmatched to any gene: 6. The V gene's germline CDR1 is KGHSH and CDR2 LQKENI. This CDR3 spans 15 amino acids. In DNA form, the CDR3 reads TGTGCCAGCTCACCAGGACAGGCAAGCACCTACGAGCAGTACTTC. As protein: CASSPGQASTYEQYF.

This rearrangement joins TRBV5-1 to TRBJ1-2; TRBD1 agrees at 7 bases. Trimming cost V 5 bases and J 0 bases; bases outside gene matches: 10. Germline CDR1 and CDR2: SGHRS and YFSETQ. CDR3 length: 16 residues. DNA for the CDR3: TGCGCCAGCAGACCCCTTGACAGGGCTACTAACTATGGCTACACCTTC. It yields the protein CASRPLDRATNYGYTF.

This clone is a singleton in its sample. V is TRBV5-1 and J is TRBJ2-1; D might be TRBD2 (6 bases). CDR1 and CDR2 (germline): SGHRS, YFSETQ. The CDR3 sequence is 12 residues long. V was pared by 2 bases and J by 7 bases, with 7 bases between. The DNA of the CDR3 is TGCGCCAGCAGCTTCCTAGCGAATGAGCAGTTCTTC. Protein: CASSFLANEQFF.

CDR3 DNA sequence: TGTGCCAGCAGAACCCCAGGGGATACCGATGGCTACACCTTC. This gives the protein CASRTPGDTDGYTF. The chain combines TRBV7-2 with TRBJ1-2; a possible D gene is TRBD1 (6 bases). Trimming left V 6 bases short and J 6 bases short, with 17 bases between. Germline-derived CDR1 and CDR2 are SGHTA and FQGNSA. This CDR3 has 14 residues.

The chain recombines TRBV30 with TRBJ2-5; 9 bases line up with TRBD2. J was trimmed by 1 base and V by 1 base; bases with no gene match: 16. This CDR3 has 19 amino acids. Per germline, CDR1 GTSNPN and CDR2 SVGIG (reference sequence). The CDR3 DNA reads TGTGCCTGGAGTGACCGGACTAGCGCCCCGAGGCTGGGCCAAGAGACCCAGTACTTC. Translating gives CAWSDRTSAPRLGQETQYF. Using reference TRBV30 and TRBJ2-5 for the parts outside the CDR3, the full variable domain is SQTIHQWPATLVQPVGSPLSLECTVEGTSNPNLYWYRQAAGRGLQLLFYSVGIGQISSEVPQNLSASRPQDRQFILSSKKLLLSDSGFYLCAWSDRTSAPRLGQETQYFGPGTRLLVL.

The chain is built from TRBV5-4 and TRBJ2-2; TRBD1 agrees at 10 bases. Germline CDR1 SGHNT, CDR2 YYREEE (reference sequence). The CDR3 contains 17 residues. V trimming: 0 bases; J trimming: 2 bases; junction bases outside the gene matches: 4. In DNA, the CDR3 is TGTGCCAGCAGCTTGGCTGGGACAGGGGCAAACACCGGGGAGCTGTTTTTT. Amino acid sequence: CASSLAGTGANTGELFF.

For this clone: Other DNA sequences in the same sample also yield this CDR3. The CDR3 bases are TGTGCCAGCTCATCAGGGAACACTGAAGCTTTCTTT. Translated, it gives CASSSGNTEAFF. V gene TRBV18 combines with J gene TRBJ1-1; no clear D. The germline V gene encodes CDR1 KGHSH and CDR2 LQKENI. Trimming stripped 5 bases from V and 1 base from J, with 5 bases between. This CDR3 has 12 residues.

This clone came up once. The rearrangement links TRBV5-4 to TRBJ1-1; 7 nucleotides align to TRBD1. Germline CDR1 reads SGHNT; CDR2 reads YYREEE (reference sequence). V lost 4 bases to trimming and J lost 4 bases; unmatched junction nucleotides: 10. The CDR3 totals 15 residues. CDR3 coding DNA: TGTGCCAGCAGCGCCGGACAGGTTCAGGGCACTGAAGCTTTCTTT. As protein: CASSAGQVQGTEAFF.

The CDR3 DNA is TGTGCCAGCAGCCCCGCTGGCTCCATGGGCATGGAGACCCAGTACTTC. This encodes CASSPAGSMGMETQYF. V and J are TRBV5-8 and TRBJ2-5; no clear D gene. This CDR3 is 16 amino acids long. The V end was cut by 4 bases, the J end by 5 bases, with 21 bases between. Per the germline V gene, CDR1 is SGHTS and CDR2 is YDEGEE.

The chain couples TRBV5-1 to TRBJ1-1, with D perhaps matching TRBD1 (5 bases). This CDR3 has 13 residues. Germline CDR1 and CDR2: SGHRS and YFSETQ. V lost 4 bases to trimming and J lost 1 base, with 8 bases between them. The CDR3 sequence is CASSIGQNTEAFF. The DNA of the CDR3 is TGCGCCAGCAGCATAGGACAGAACACTGAAGCTTTCTTT.

The rearrangement uses TRBV6-6 and TRBJ2-7, with TRBD1 as a possible D gene (6 bases). The CDR3 covers 15 residues. V lost 0 bases to trimming and J lost 2 bases, with 11 bases between them. Germline V gives CDR1 MNHNY, CDR2 SVGAGI (reference sequence). CDR3: CASSYSITGTYEQYF. Here the CDR3 DNA reads TGTGCCAGCAGTTACTCGATCACAGGGACCTACGAGCAGTACTTC.

The chain combines TRBV6-6 with TRBJ1-1; D not resolved. Looked up from germline, CDR1 is MNHNY and CDR2 is SVGAGI (reference sequence). V shed 4 bases and J shed 6 bases, with 15 bases lying between them. The CDR3 has 14 amino acids. CDR3 nucleotide sequence: TGTGCCAGCAGTTCGCCCGGGGTGGGCCCTGAAGCTTTCTTT. The encoded protein is CASSSPGVGPEAFF.

This rearrangement joins TRBV9 to TRBJ1-4, with no clear D. The germline V and J ends were trimmed by 4 bases and 8 bases, with 18 bases remaining between them. CDR1 and CDR2 from the germline V gene are SGDLS and YYNGEE. The length of the CDR3 is 15 residues. The CDR3 DNA follows: TGTGCCAGCAGCACCCAAAGAGGGCAGTTCGAAAAACTGTTTTTT. As protein: CASSTQRGQFEKLFF.

J is TRBJ2-7 and V is TRBV18, with TRBD1 matching 8 bases. The J segment lost 0 bases and the V segment lost 3 bases, leaving 7 bases of the junction unmatched. Per germline, CDR1 KGHSH and CDR2 LQKENI. The CDR3 loop spans 16 amino acids. The CDR3 protein is CASSPTRTGSSYEQYF. For the CDR3, the DNA is TGTGCCAGCTCACCGACCCGGACAGGGAGCTCCTACGAGCAGTACTTC.

The rearrangement uses TRBV6-1 and TRBJ2-7; 8 nucleotides line up with TRBD2. The CDR3 has 14 amino acids. Germline V gene data show CDR1 as MNHNS and CDR2 as SASEGT. V shed 4 bases, J shed 6 bases, and the junction held 8 bases outside the gene matches. CDR3: CASSVGGGPGEQYF. Written as DNA, the CDR3 is TGTGCCAGCAGTGTCGGCGGGGGGCCGGGCGAGCAGTACTTC.

This clone was detected a few times. V usage is TRBV6-5 and J usage is TRBJ2-5; D perhaps matches TRBD2 (6 bases). The CDR3 has 13 residues. Trimming removed 2 bases from V and 5 bases from J, with 9 bases in between. Germline V gene sequence: CDR1 MNHEY, CDR2 SVGAGI. CDR3 sequence (DNA): TGTGCCAGCAGTTACACGGGGGTTGAGACCCAGTACTTC. Translation: CASSYTGVETQYF.

This chain uses TRBV5-1 with TRBJ1-1; 9 nucleotides align to TRBD1. The CDR3 is 17 residues long. Germline CDR1 and CDR2: SGHRS and YFSETQ. Trimming cost V 3 bases and J 4 bases; bases outside gene matches: 13. CDR3 nucleotide sequence: TGCGCCAGCAGCTCGATGGAACTATACAGGGGGCCCACTGAAGCTTTCTTT. Amino acid sequence: CASSSMELYRGPTEAFF.

The genes are TRBV18 and TRBJ2-5, with 13 bases fitting TRBD2. Germline-derived CDR1 and CDR2 are KGHSH and LQKENI. With 0 bases clipped from V and 7 bases from J, the junction kept 5 bases outside the gene matches. This CDR3 comprises 16 residues. CDR3 DNA: TGTGCCAGCTCACCACCGGGGACTAGCGGGATGGGGACCCAGTACTTC. Its protein is CASSPPGTSGMGTQYF. Based on the CDR3 plus reference TRBV18 and TRBJ2-5, the full variable domain is NAGVMQNPRHLVRRRGQEARLRCSPMKGHSHVYWYRQLPEEGLKFMVYLQKENIIDESGMPKERFSAEFPKEGPSILRIQQVVRGDSAAYFCASSPPGTSGMGTQYFGPGTRLLVL.

V gene TRBV5-1 combines with J gene TRBJ2-3; 11 bases are shared with TRBD2. Trimming removed 1 base from V and 3 bases from J; junction bases left unmatched: 1. Germline V gives CDR1 SGHRS, CDR2 YFSETQ. The CDR3 spans 15 residues. This CDR3 reads CASSLTSGRTDTQYF. DNA of the CDR3: TGCGCCAGCAGCTTGACTAGCGGGAGAACAGATACGCAGTATTTT.

The J gene is TRBJ2-7, the V gene TRBV9; D might be TRBD1 (5 bases). V was cut by 3 bases and J by 7 bases, with 20 bases left in between. Per germline, CDR1 SGDLS and CDR2 YYNGEE. The CDR3 spans 15 residues. As DNA, the CDR3 is TGTGCCAGCAGCGCAACCCCAGGGTTCGGTCGAGAGCAGTACTTC. This encodes CASSATPGFGREQYF.